This T cell receptor beta chain derives from a study of T-cell reconstitution after alpha-beta-depleted transplantation in children. Comments on this clonotype: Its antigen is undetermined.

The CDR3 is 15 residues long. Germline V gene sequence: CDR1 SGHNT, CDR2 YENEEA. After removal of 4 bases from V and 6 bases from J, the junction contained 3 bases not matched to a gene. Study observations and caveats: Expanded graft clones, several hundred of them, were reportedly the source of alpha-beta T cells about two months after transplant. It was surviving recipient T cells and thymic progenitors that gave some patients high TCRbeta diversity at day 60. T-cell counts and diversity at one year post-transplant came mainly from newly produced T cells.

The library targeted TCRbeta and was prepared with unique molecular identifiers. TCRdb re-called the PCR reads with MiXCR, one entry per CDR3 protein. The table has 500,000 to 750,000 distinct CDR3 sequences, 25% to 30% seen once. The starting material was PBMCs, obtained before TCRalphabeta/CD19-depleted stem cell transplant. This clonotype originated in a boy younger than two with Wiskott-Aldrich syndrome, due to receive a stem cell transplant. The chain recombines TRBV11-3 with TRBJ2-2, with 12 bases lining up with TRBD1. The DNA for the CDR3 is TGTGCCAGCAGCTCCGGGACAGGGGGCTCCGGGGAGCTGTTTTTT. It is translated as CASSSGTGGSGELFF.